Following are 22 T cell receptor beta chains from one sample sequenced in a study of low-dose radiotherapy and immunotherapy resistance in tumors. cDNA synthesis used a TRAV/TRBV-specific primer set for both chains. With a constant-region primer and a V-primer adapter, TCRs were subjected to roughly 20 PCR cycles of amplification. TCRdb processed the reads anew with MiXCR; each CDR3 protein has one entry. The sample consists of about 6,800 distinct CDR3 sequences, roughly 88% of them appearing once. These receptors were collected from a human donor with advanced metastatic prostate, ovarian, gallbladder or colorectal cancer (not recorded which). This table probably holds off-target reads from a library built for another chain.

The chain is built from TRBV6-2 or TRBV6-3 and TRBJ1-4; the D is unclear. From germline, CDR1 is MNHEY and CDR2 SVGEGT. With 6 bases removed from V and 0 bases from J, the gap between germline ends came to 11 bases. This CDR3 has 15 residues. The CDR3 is CASSHGLATNEKLFF. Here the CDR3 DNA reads TGTGCCAGCAGCCACGGCTTGGCAACTAATGAAAAACTGTTTTTT.

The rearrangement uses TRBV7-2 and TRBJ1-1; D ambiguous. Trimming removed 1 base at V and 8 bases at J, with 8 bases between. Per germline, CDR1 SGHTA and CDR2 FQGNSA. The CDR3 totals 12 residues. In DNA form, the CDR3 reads TGTGCCAGCAGCTTAGGGGCATTGGAAGCTTTCTTT. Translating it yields CASSLGALEAFF.

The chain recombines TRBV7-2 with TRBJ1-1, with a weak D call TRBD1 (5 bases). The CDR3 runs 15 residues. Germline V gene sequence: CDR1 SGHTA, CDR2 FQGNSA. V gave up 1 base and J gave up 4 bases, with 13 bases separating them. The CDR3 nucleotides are TGTGCCAGCAGCTTAGATGCTGGGGCGGGCACTGAAGCTTTCTTT. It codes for CASSLDAGAGTEAFF.

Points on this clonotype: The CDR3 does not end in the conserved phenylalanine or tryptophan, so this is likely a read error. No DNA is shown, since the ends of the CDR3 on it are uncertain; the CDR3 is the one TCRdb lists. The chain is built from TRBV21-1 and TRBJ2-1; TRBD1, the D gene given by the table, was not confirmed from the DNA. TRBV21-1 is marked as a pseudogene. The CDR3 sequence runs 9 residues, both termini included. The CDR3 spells CASHGGQQI.

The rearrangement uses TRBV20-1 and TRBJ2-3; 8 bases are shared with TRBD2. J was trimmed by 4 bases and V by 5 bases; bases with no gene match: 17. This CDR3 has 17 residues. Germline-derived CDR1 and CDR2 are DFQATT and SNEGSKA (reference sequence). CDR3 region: CSALIPSLRGASDTQYF. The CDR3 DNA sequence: TGCAGTGCTCTCATACCAAGCTTGCGGGGGGCCTCAGATACGCAGTATTTT.

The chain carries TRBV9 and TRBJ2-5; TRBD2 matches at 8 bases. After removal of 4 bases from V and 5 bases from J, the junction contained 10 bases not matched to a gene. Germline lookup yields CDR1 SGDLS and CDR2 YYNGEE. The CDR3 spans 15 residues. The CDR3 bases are TGTGCCAGCAGCCCACCCGGGACTAGGAGGGAGACCCAGTACTTC. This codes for CASSPPGTRRETQYF.

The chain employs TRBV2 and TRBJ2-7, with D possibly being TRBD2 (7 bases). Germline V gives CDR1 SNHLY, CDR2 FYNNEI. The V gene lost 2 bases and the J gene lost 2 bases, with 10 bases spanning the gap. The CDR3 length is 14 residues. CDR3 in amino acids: CASSERGGPYEQYF. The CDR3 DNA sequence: TGTGCCAGCAGTGAAAGGGGGGGACCCTACGAGCAGTACTTC.

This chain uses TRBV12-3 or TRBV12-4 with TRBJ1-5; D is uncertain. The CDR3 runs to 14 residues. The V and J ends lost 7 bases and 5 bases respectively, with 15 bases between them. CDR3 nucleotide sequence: TGTGCCAGCACCAACACCCCAGTGGATCAGCCCCAGCATTTT. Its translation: CASTNTPVDQPQHF.

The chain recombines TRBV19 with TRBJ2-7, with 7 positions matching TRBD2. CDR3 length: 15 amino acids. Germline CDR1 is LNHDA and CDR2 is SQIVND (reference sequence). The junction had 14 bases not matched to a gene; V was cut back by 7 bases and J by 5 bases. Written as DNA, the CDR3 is TGTGCCAGTACCCAGGGAGGGTGGGGACCCAACGAGCAGTACTTC. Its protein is CASTQGGWGPNEQYF. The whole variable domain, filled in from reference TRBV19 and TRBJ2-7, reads DGGITQSPKYLFRKEGQNVTLSCEQNLNHDAMYWYRQDPGQGLRLIYYSQIVNDFQKGDIAEGYSVSREKKESFPLTVTSAQKNPTAFYLCASTQGGWGPNEQYFGPGTRLTVT.

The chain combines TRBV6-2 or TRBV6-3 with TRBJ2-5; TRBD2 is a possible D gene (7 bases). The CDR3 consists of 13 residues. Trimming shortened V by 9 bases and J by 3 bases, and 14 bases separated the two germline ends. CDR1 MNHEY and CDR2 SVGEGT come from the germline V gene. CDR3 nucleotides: TGTGCCAGTCAACGGGGGGCGGAAGAGACCCAGTACTTC. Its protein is CASQRGAEETQYF.

The CDR3: CASSVGGGRGGEETQYF. The DNA for the CDR3 is TGTGCCAGCAGCGTCGGGGGGGGGCGCGGTGGCGAAGAGACCCAGTACTTC. The chain employs TRBV9 and TRBJ2-5, with 8 bases identical to TRBD2. Germline CDR1 reads SGDLS; CDR2 reads YYNGEE. The V gene end was trimmed by 2 bases and the J gene end by 3 bases; junction bases not matched to a gene: 12. This CDR3 contains 17 residues. The full variable domain, completed using reference TRBV9 and TRBJ2-5, is DSGVTQTPKHLITATGQRVTLRCSPRSGDLSVYWYQQSLDQGLQFLIQYYNGEERAKGNILERFSAQQFPDLHSELNLSSLELGDSALYFCASSVGGGRGGEETQYFGPGTRLLVL.

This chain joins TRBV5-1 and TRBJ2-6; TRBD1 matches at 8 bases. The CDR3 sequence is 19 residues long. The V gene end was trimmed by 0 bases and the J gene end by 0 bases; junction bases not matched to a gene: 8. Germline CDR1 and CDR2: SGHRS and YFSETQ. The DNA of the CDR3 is TGCGCCAGCAGCTTGGTTTGGGACAGGACCCCCTCTGGGGCCAACGTCCTGACTTTC. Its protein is CASSLVWDRTPSGANVLTF.

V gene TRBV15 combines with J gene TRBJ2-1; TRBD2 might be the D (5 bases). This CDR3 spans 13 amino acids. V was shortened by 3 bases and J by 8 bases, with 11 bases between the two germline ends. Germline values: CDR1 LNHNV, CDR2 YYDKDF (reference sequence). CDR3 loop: CATSRTTQDEQFF. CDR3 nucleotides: TGTGCCACCAGCAGGACTACCCAGGATGAGCAGTTCTTC.

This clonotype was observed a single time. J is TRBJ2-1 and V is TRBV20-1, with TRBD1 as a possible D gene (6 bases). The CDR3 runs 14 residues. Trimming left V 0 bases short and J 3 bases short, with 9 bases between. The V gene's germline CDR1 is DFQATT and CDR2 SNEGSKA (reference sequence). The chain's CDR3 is CSARDLQGYNEQFF. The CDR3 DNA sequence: TGCAGTGCTAGAGATTTACAGGGCTACAATGAGCAGTTCTTC.

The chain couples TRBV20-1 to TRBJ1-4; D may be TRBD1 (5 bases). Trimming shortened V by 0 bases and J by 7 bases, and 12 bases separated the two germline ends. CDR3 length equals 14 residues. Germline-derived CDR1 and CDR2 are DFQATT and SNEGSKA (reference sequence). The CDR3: CSARDQRGAEKLFF. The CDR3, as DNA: TGCAGTGCTAGAGATCAGAGAGGGGCTGAAAAACTGTTTTTT.

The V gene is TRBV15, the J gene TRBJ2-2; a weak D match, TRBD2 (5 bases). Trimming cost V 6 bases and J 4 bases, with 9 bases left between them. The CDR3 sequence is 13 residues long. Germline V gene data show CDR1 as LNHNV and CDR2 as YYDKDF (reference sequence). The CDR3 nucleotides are TGTGCCACCAGGATCAGCGGCACCGGGGAGCTGTTTTTT. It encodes CATRISGTGELFF.

The CDR3 DNA is TGCGCCAGCTCGCGGGGGGACTCCTCCACAGATACGCAGTATTTT. This translates into CASSRGDSSTDTQYF. The chain couples TRBV5-1 to TRBJ2-3; 8 bases line up with TRBD2. Germline loops: CDR1 SGHRS, CDR2 YFSETQ. V lost 7 bases and J lost 2; bases outside the gene matches: 9. CDR3 length: 15 amino acids.

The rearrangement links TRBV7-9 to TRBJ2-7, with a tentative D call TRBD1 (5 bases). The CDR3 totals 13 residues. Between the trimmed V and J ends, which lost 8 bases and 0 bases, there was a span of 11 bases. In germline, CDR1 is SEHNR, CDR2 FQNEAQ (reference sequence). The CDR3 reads CASARGHSYEQYF. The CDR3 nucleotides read TGTGCCAGCGCTCGCGGACACTCCTACGAGCAGTACTTC.

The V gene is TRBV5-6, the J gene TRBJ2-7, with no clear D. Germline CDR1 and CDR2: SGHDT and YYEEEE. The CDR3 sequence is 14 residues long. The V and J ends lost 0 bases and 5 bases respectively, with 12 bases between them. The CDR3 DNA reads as TGTGCCAGCAGCTTGGGAACTTTCGGGCACGAGCAGTACTTC. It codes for CASSLGTFGHEQYF.

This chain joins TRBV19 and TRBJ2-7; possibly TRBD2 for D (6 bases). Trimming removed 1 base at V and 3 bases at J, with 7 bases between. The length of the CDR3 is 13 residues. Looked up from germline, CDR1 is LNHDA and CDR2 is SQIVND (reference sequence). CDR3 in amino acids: CASSIGGNYEQYF. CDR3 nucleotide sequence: TGTGCCAGTAGTATAGGCGGGAACTACGAGCAGTACTTC.

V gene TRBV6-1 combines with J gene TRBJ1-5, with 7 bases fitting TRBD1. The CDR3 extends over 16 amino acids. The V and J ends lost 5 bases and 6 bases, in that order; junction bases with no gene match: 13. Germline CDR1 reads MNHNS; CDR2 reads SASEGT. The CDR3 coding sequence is TGTGCCAGCAGTATTAACAGGGGTCCGTCGCCTCAGCCCCAGCATTTT. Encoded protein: CASSINRGPSPQPQHF.

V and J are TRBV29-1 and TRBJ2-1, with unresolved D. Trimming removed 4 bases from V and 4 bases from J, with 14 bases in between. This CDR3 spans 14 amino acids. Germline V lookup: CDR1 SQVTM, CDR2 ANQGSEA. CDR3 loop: CSVVVGMEYNEQFF. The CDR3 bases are TGCAGCGTTGTAGTAGGGATGGAGTACAATGAGCAGTTCTTC.